The text below deals with one TCR beta chain. This clone was seen once. The antigen this receptor binds is unknown. No base quality information exists; no much larger clone differs at one position. The CDR3, from cysteine to phenylalanine, totals 13 residues. The sequence is cut down to CDR3 DNA, 39 bases in frame from base 1. The germline V gene encodes CDR1 SGHDN and CDR2 FVKESK. V lost 7 bases and J lost 9 bases, and the count of bases not matched to a germline gene is 5. At the time samples were collected, the patients were not on therapy, although their prior treatments varied from chemotherapy, radiotherapy, surgery and immunotherapy to none at all. After thawing, cells were enriched for T lymphocytes using a negative-selection kit, with EpCAM beads added for tumor-infiltrating lymphocytes. Memory CD8 T cells were sorted as CD8+CD4-CD45RA- cells regardless of CCR7 expression. Before analysis, peripheral blood mononuclear cells were isolated on a Ficoll-Paque PLUS gradient and cryopreserved. Populations were sorted to approximately 99% purity on a FACSAria II, and cell pellets were frozen for TCR sequencing without culture.

Genomic DNA was extracted with the DNeasy Blood and Tissue Kit from approximately 10,000 to 100,000 sorted cells per subset. The immunoSEQ service sequenced and mapped the TCRbeta V-J or V-D-J regions, with each sample reaching coverage above 8x. As for how the authors treated the data: Only productive rearrangements exported from the immunoSEQ Analyzer platform were analyzed, with clonality assessed on the 500 most abundant clones. The Morisita-Horn similarity index and the Jaccard index were used to quantify repertoire overlap between populations. Morisita-Horn similarity between CD8 T-cell subset TCR repertoires was measured in about 6 cancer patients. TCRdb obtained this table from immuneACCESS and retained in-frame rearrangements with V and J assigned. These tables miss some clones; where compared with another copy, unresolved V genes account for less than half of the shortfall, and the remainder is unexplained. The V and J calls and the clone size are those of that table, but D and trimming were determined from the DNA. Recorded for this sample are roughly 15,000 clones; around nine tenths of them occurred a single time. 4.3% of the sample lies in the top ten.

These data originate in a study of CD39 and CD103 CD8 tumor-infiltrating T cells (dated by TCRdb to 2016 to 2019). Broadly, across the study: Repertoire comparisons were shown for an HPV-positive HNSCC, an HPV-negative HNSCC, an ovarian cancer and a melanoma patient. Repertoires of CD8 TIL subsets defined by CD103 and CD39 were compared with peripheral memory CD8 T cells by TCRbeta CDR3 deep sequencing.

Paper-wide results and their limitations: DP CD8 TILs appeared to be more oligoclonal than DN and SP CD8 TILs and blood memory CD8 T cells, with about 55-86% covered by the top 30 clonotypes. Clonotypes from DN TILs largely overlapped with peripheral memory CD8 repertoires, while clonotypes from DP TILs were only rarely found in blood or uninvolved lymph node.

The sequencing input was CD8+ T cells sorted from blood. Explained via the paper, the cell subset or site label denotes: total memory CD8 T cells (CD45RA-CCR7+/-) from blood or uninvolved lymph node. This receptor chain uses TRBV14 and TRBJ2-1, and TRBD2 aligns with 11 junction nucleotides. This receptor was obtained from a human donor with head and neck squamous cell carcinoma. The CDR3 protein sequence reads: CASTLAGGLEQFF. Here is the DNA: TGTGCCAGCACGCTAGCGGGGGGCCTTGAGCAGTTCTTC.